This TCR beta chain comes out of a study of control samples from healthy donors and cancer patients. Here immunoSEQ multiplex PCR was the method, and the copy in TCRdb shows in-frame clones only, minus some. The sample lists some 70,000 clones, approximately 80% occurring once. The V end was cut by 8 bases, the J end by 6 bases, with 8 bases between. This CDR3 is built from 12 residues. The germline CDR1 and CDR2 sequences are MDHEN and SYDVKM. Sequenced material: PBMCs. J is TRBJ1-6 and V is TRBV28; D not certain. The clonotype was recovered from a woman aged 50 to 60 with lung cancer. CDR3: CASHGPNSPLHF. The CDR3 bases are TGTGCCAGCCACGGACCTAATTCACCCCTCCACTTT.